The 30 T cell receptor beta chains listed next were all sequenced from one sample in a study of spatial heterogeneity in lung cancer (dated by TCRdb to the late 2010s). These receptors' antigens are unknown. Library method: 5' RACE. Sequencer: NextSeq 500. Starting from the raw public reads, TCRdb applied fastp trimming at Q25, assembled clones with MiXCR and retained in-frame beta chains. Entries are consolidated by CDR3 protein sequence, retaining the most common genes and DNA. Within this sample are 3,000 or so distinct CDR3 sequences, with around 12% of them counted one time only. The ten largest clones represent around 8.1% of the sample. Paper-wide results and their limitations: The tumor nonsynonymous mutation count correlated with the number of expanded alpha and beta TCRs within the tumor.

Sample time point, as interpreted from the label and publication: sample taken at primary tumor resection. The source material was lung tumor tissue, sampled at surgery. These receptor sequences come from a male donor with early-stage non-small cell lung cancer.

This clonotype is large within its sample. The chain is built from TRBV7-9 and TRBJ2-5; no clear D gene. The germline gives CDR1 SEHNR, CDR2 FQNEAQ (reference sequence). Trimming took off 3 bases at V and 7 bases at J, with 6 bases between the two ends. The CDR3 is 11 residues long. CDR3 sequence: CASSLDGTQYF. The CDR3 coding sequence is TGTGCCAGCAGCTTGGACGGGACCCAGTACTTC.

This clonotype is categorized as medium-sized. V gene TRBV6-1 combines with J gene TRBJ1-4, with D maybe TRBD1 (6 bases). V lost 10 bases to trimming and J lost 8 bases, with 20 bases between them. The CDR3 consists of 14 residues. Germline V lookup: CDR1 MNHNS, CDR2 SASEGT. For the CDR3, the DNA is TGTGCCACAAGGACAGCCACATTTCGCGAAAAACTGTTTTTT. Its translation: CATRTATFREKLFF.

By sample fraction, this clonotype is medium-sized. The chain is built from TRBV7-7 and TRBJ2-1; 8 nucleotides align to TRBD2. Germline CDR1 reads SSHAT; CDR2 reads FNYEAQ (reference sequence). The V gene end was trimmed by 0 bases and the J gene end by 9 bases; junction bases not matched to a gene: 10. This CDR3 spans 16 amino acids. The chain's CDR3 is CASSLAAGGAVGEQFF. DNA for the CDR3: TGTGCCAGCAGCTTAGCTGCCGGGGGGGCAGTTGGTGAGCAGTTCTTC. The full variable domain, in which reference TRBV7-7 and TRBJ2-1 provide the parts outside the CDR3, is GAGVSQSPRYKVTKRGQDVTLRCDPISSHATLYWYQQALGQGPEFLTYFNYEAQPDKSGLPSDRFSAERPEGSISTLTIQRTEQRDSAMYRCASSLAAGGAVGEQFFGPGTRLTVL.

This clonotype showed up many times. DNA of the CDR3: TGTGCCAGCAGTATCACAGGAAACTCTGGAAACACCATATATTTT. It specifies CASSITGNSGNTIYF. This rearrangement joins TRBV2 to TRBJ1-3; D possibly corresponds to TRBD1 (5 bases). V was pared by 5 bases and J by 0 bases, with 11 bases between. Germline CDR1 SNHLY, CDR2 FYNNEI. The CDR3 is 15 residues long.

This clonotype was counted between two and nine times. The chain has TRBV6-2 or TRBV6-3 and TRBJ2-4; D may correspond to TRBD1 or TRBD2 (5 bases each). Germline CDR1 and CDR2: MNHEY and SVGEGT. V was cut by 5 bases and J by 4 bases, with 21 bases left in between. The CDR3 covers 17 residues. CDR3 sequence: CASSHRGTGVAKNIQYF. The CDR3 nucleotides read TGTGCCAGCAGTCACCGGGGTACAGGTGTAGCAAAAAACATTCAGTACTTC.

Judged by abundance, this clonotype is medium-sized (0.01 to 0.1%). The chain uses TRBV7-8 and TRBJ2-5, with D uncertain. The CDR3 totals 11 residues. V was shortened by 2 bases and J by 7 bases, with 5 bases between the two germline ends. The germline V gene encodes CDR1 SGHVS and CDR2 FQNEAQ. The CDR3 is CASSLMGTQYF. The CDR3 region has the DNA TGTGCCAGCAGCTTAATGGGGACCCAGTACTTC.

This clonotype is deemed medium-sized. The genes are TRBV4-2 and TRBJ2-7; TRBD1 aligns across 8 bases. Trimming took 4 bases from V and 2 from J; bases not matched to a gene: 4. The CDR3 runs 14 residues. Germline V lookup: CDR1 LGHNA, CDR2 YNFKEQ. Here the CDR3 DNA reads TGTGCCAGCAGCCGAGGACAGGGAACCTACGAGCAGTACTTC. This gives the protein CASSRGQGTYEQYF.

This clonotype is medium-sized within its sample. This chain links TRBV19 with TRBJ2-3; tentatively, D is TRBD1 (5 bases). Germline CDR1 is LNHDA and CDR2 is SQIVND (reference sequence). CDR3 size: 15 residues. Trimming cost V 5 bases and J 0 bases, with 12 bases left between them. CDR3 sequence reads: CASSVDTRSTDTQYF. CDR3 nucleotide sequence: TGTGCCAGTAGTGTGGACACCCGGAGCACAGATACGCAGTATTTT.

In this sample, this clonotype is medium-sized. This CDR3 is CSAVGASGGRSTDTQYF. DNA of the CDR3: TGCAGTGCTGTCGGAGCTAGCGGGGGCCGGAGCACAGATACGCAGTATTTT. The rearrangement joins TRBV20-1 to TRBJ2-3, with TRBD2 matching over 10 bases. Trimming cost V 5 bases and J 0 bases; bases outside gene matches: 11. CDR1 and CDR2 (germline): DFQATT, SNEGSKA (reference sequence). The CDR3 spans 17 residues.

By share, this clonotype counts as medium-sized. CDR3 loop: CASSPPRGRGFTEAFF. DNA for the CDR3: TGTGCCAGCAGCCCCCCGCGGGGGCGGGGATTCACTGAAGCTTTCTTT. The chain links TRBV11-2 to TRBJ1-1; D is possibly TRBD1 (6 bases). V was clipped by 5 bases and J by 4 bases, with 20 bases between them. Germline V lookup: CDR1 SGHAT, CDR2 FQNNGV. This CDR3 has 16 amino acids.

This clonotype is deemed large. The V and J genes are TRBV28 and TRBJ2-7, with D perhaps TRBD2 (5 bases). The CDR3 length is 15 residues. The germline CDR1 and CDR2 sequences are MDHEN and SYDVKM. V was cut by 2 bases and J by 4 bases, with 15 bases left in between. CDR3 region: CASSLPGSTHYEQYF. The CDR3 coding sequence is TGTGCCAGCAGTTTACCGGGGTCCACCCATTACGAGCAGTACTTC.

This clonotype is deemed medium-sized. The chain recombines TRBV5-1 with TRBJ2-5; D might be TRBD1 (5 bases). The CDR3 runs 13 residues. Trimming took off 4 bases at V and 0 bases at J, with 7 bases between the two ends. The germline V gene has CDR1 SGHRS and CDR2 YFSETQ. The CDR3 DNA follows: TGCGCCAGCAGCCCGGACAACCAAGAGACCCAGTACTTC. This encodes CASSPDNQETQYF.

The CDR3 sequence: CATTIGLVGADEQYF. CDR3 in DNA: TGTGCCACCACCATCGGACTAGTGGGGGCAGATGAACAGTACTTC. The chain has TRBV12-3 or TRBV12-4 and TRBJ2-7, with D tentatively TRBD2 (7 bases). The CDR3 runs 15 residues. V lost 10 bases to trimming and J lost 10 bases, with 29 bases between them.

The sample holds a few counts of this clonotype. The chain uses TRBV12-3 or TRBV12-4 and TRBJ1-3; no clear D. Trimming took off 5 bases at V and 6 bases at J, with 17 bases between the two ends. The CDR3 spans 15 residues. The CDR3 loop is CASSVSGSMENTIYF. The CDR3 DNA is TGTGCCAGCAGTGTAAGCGGTTCGATGGAAAACACCATATATTTT.

This clonotype is classed as medium-sized. The chain combines TRBV30 with TRBJ2-7, with D possibly matching TRBD1 (6 bases). V was cut by 5 bases and J by 4 bases, with 18 bases left in between. This CDR3 contains 14 residues. Germline values: CDR1 GTSNPN, CDR2 SVGIG (reference sequence). CDR3 sequence: CAWRPYGQFYEQYF. In DNA, the CDR3 is TGTGCCTGGCGCCCTTATGGACAGTTTTACGAGCAGTACTTC.

Sample share makes this clonotype large. The DNA for the CDR3 is TGTGCCAGCAGCCAAGATCCGAGGGACCACAATGAGCAGTTCTTC. It specifies CASSQDPRDHNEQFF. J is TRBJ2-1 and V is TRBV3-1; D is possibly TRBD1 or TRBD2 (5 bases each). This CDR3 has 15 residues. The germline V and J ends were trimmed by 0 bases and 5 bases, with 11 bases remaining between them. In germline, CDR1 is LGHDT, CDR2 YNNKEL (reference sequence).

In its sample, this clonotype is medium-sized. The chain links TRBV7-9 to TRBJ2-7, with 11 bases lining up with TRBD1. Looked up from germline, CDR1 is SEHNR and CDR2 is FQNEAQ (reference sequence). V dropped 5 bases and J dropped 0; count of bases not matched to a gene: 6. The CDR3 is 16 amino acids. CDR3 sequence: CASSIPGQGDSYEQYF. DNA for the CDR3: TGTGCCAGCAGCATACCGGGACAGGGGGACTCCTACGAGCAGTACTTC.

By sample share, this clonotype is medium-sized (0.01 to 0.1%). The chain links TRBV3-1 to TRBJ2-5; D not certain. Trimming shortened V by 4 bases and J by 4 bases, and 7 bases separated the two germline ends. This CDR3 has 12 amino acids. Germline CDR1 and CDR2: LGHDT and YNNKEL (reference sequence). The CDR3 loop is CASSRIGETQYF. The CDR3 region has the DNA TGTGCCAGCAGCCGGATTGGAGAGACCCAGTACTTC.

Only a few counts were recorded for this clonotype. The gene calls are TRBV4-2 and TRBJ1-3; 9 nucleotides align to TRBD1. The junction had 3 bases not matched to a gene; V was cut back by 4 bases and J by 5 bases. Germline lookup yields CDR1 LGHNA and CDR2 YNFKEQ. This CDR3 is built from 14 residues. CDR3 residues: CASSPGQGRNTIYF. The CDR3 DNA is TGTGCCAGCAGCCCTGGACAGGGGAGAAACACCATATATTTT.

By sample share, this clonotype is medium-sized. This sequence joins TRBV20-1 and TRBJ2-7; TRBD1 matches at 9 bases. The V and J ends lost 0 bases and 0 bases, in that order; junction bases with no gene match: 3. The CDR3 loop spans 15 amino acids. Germline CDR1 reads DFQATT; CDR2 reads SNEGSKA (reference sequence). CDR3 sequence: CSARDPQGASYEQYF. CDR3 sequence (DNA): TGCAGTGCTAGAGATCCACAGGGGGCCTCCTACGAGCAGTACTTC.

The V gene is TRBV12-3 or TRBV12-4, the J gene TRBJ2-2; D call uncertain. The CDR3 loop spans 12 amino acids. V was cut by 3 bases and J by 3 bases, with 2 bases left in between. The CDR3 coding sequence is TGTGCCAGCAGTTTTGACACCGGGGAGCTGTTTTTT. Protein sequence: CASSFDTGELFF.

Sample share makes this clonotype medium-sized. The chain carries TRBV9 and TRBJ2-1; perhaps TRBD1 as D (6 bases). Germline V gives CDR1 SGDLS, CDR2 YYNGEE. CDR3 length equals 15 residues. Trimming pared 3 bases from V and 0 bases from J, leaving 10 bases between. The CDR3 spells CASSAQGNSYNEQFF. DNA for the CDR3: TGTGCCAGCAGCGCCCAGGGGAACTCCTACAATGAGCAGTTCTTC.

Judged by abundance, this clonotype is medium-sized. This chain links TRBV7-2 with TRBJ2-3, with 8 bases matching TRBD2. The junction had 5 bases not matched to a gene; V was cut back by 6 bases and J by 0 bases. This CDR3 is built from 15 residues. The germline CDR1 and CDR2 sequences are SGHTA and FQGNSA. For the CDR3, the DNA is TGTGCCAGCAGTCAACTAGCGGTTAGCACAGATACGCAGTATTTT. It specifies CASSQLAVSTDTQYF. The full variable domain, with the rest looked up from reference TRBV7-2 and TRBJ2-3, is GAGVSQSPSNKVTEKGKDVELRCDPISGHTALYWYRQSLGQGLEFLIYFQGNSAPDKSGLPSDRFSAERTGGSVSTLTIQRTQQEDSAVYLCASSQLAVSTDTQYFGPGTRLTVL.

By its share, this clonotype is medium-sized (0.01 to 0.1%). The rearrangement joins TRBV3-1 to TRBJ1-2; 8 nucleotides align to TRBD1. CDR3 length: 15 amino acids. Per germline, CDR1 LGHDT and CDR2 YNNKEL (reference sequence). Trimming at V came to 1 base and at J to 2 bases, leaving 3 bases not matched to a gene. As DNA, the CDR3 is TGTGCCAGCAGCCAAGGACAGGGGTCAAACTATGGCTACACCTTC. Its protein is CASSQGQGSNYGYTF.

By proportion, this clonotype is medium-sized (0.01 to 0.1%). The chain links TRBV10-2 to TRBJ2-4, with TRBD1 matching over 8 bases. Trimming took 10 bases from V and 8 from J; bases not matched to a gene: 10. The CDR3 is 13 amino acids. Germline assignment: CDR1 WSHSY and CDR2 SAAADI. CDR3 sequence: CATGTGEGDIQYF. The CDR3 DNA is TGCGCCACCGGGACAGGAGAGGGGGACATTCAGTACTTC.

By sample share, this clonotype is medium-sized. This rearrangement joins TRBV6-1 to TRBJ2-2; D is perhaps TRBD1 or TRBD2 (5 bases each). The CDR3 covers 15 residues. From germline, CDR1 is MNHNS and CDR2 SASEGT. V was shortened by 7 bases and J by 1 base, with 13 bases between the two germline ends. DNA for the CDR3: TGTGCCAGCACGCCGGGAACAGGGAACACCGGGGAGCTGTTTTTT. It specifies CASTPGTGNTGELFF.

This clonotype was seen at least ten times. This sequence joins TRBV3-1 and TRBJ2-1, with unresolved D. The CDR3 is made up of 14 amino acids. V lost 2 bases, J lost 8 bases, and 13 bases lay in between. Germline V gene sequence: CDR1 LGHDT, CDR2 YNNKEL (reference sequence). CDR3 DNA sequence: TGTGCCAGCAGCCAACTGACACGTACGGATGAGCAGTTCTTC. This codes for CASSQLTRTDEQFF.

This clonotype is medium-sized in the sample. J is TRBJ2-4 and V is TRBV20-1; perhaps TRBD2 as D (5 bases). The CDR3 loop spans 15 amino acids. Per germline, CDR1 DFQATT and CDR2 SNEGSKA (reference sequence). The V end lost 5 bases, the J end lost 0 bases, and 14 bases lay between the germline ends. The CDR3 sequence is CSALDRGLAKNIQYF. The DNA of the CDR3 is TGCAGTGCTTTGGACCGAGGGCTAGCCAAAAACATTCAGTACTTC.

By sample share, this clonotype is medium-sized (0.01 to 0.1%). The chain joins TRBV11-3 to TRBJ2-1; maybe TRBD1 (6 bases). Deletions cut 5 bases from V and 4 bases from J, with 9 bases between. Germline values: CDR1 SGHNT, CDR2 YENEEA. The CDR3 sequence is 13 residues long. The CDR3 protein is CASSPGQYNEQFF. In DNA form, the CDR3 reads TGTGCCAGCAGCCCCGGACAGTACAATGAGCAGTTCTTC.

This chain links TRBV12-3 or TRBV12-4 with TRBJ2-5; D is unresolved. V was shortened by 6 bases and J by 1 base, with 12 bases between the two germline ends. The length of the CDR3 is 14 residues. The DNA for the CDR3 is TGTGCCAGCAGCCCATACATGGGCCAAGAGACCCAGTACTTC. Translating gives CASSPYMGQETQYF.